Given below is one T cell receptor beta chain in context. This clone's antigen is unknown. The sample holds no much larger clone one base away, and base qualities are not on file. V has 0 bases trimmed and J has 5 bases trimmed; junction bases matching no gene number 5. The CDR3 goes from the cysteine to the phenylalanine over 15 residues. Only the CDR3 portion is preserved as DNA: 45 bases, with reading frame beginning at the first base. Looking up the germline V gene (reference sequence) yields CDR1 SGHNT and CDR2 YYREEE. Patients with autoimmune disease history or receiving systemic immunosuppression were excluded from the trial. In every dose cohort, peripheral blood was drawn for TCR sequencing at baseline, cycle 4 day 1, and cycle 7 day 1. The samples were drawn from a first-in-human, open-label, multicenter phase I dose-escalation trial of ivuxolimab. Adults with locally advanced or metastatic melanoma, renal cell carcinoma, hepatocellular carcinoma or head and neck squamous cell carcinoma were enrolled in the trial. Before TCR sequencing, CD4+ T cells and CD8+ T cells from peripheral blood were sorted into separate populations.

To sequence the TCRbeta CDR3 region, genomic DNA was isolated from the sorted cells. The immunoSEQ Assay was used to sequence the TCRbeta CDR3 regions. TCRdb holds this immuneACCESS table with in-frame rearrangements only. Some clones are missing; in checked studies, unresolved V genes explain under half, and the rest has no known cause. This sample is represented by about 79,000 clones; about 85% of them were singletons. Of the sample, 3.5% to 6% is held by the ten largest clones. The data belong to a study of OX40 agonist ivuxolimab in advanced cancers. Regarding the research as a whole: Ivuxolimab was an agonistic, fully human IgG2 monoclonal antibody directed against OX40 (CD134), a costimulatory receptor. A male proportion of roughly 80% and a mean age of 60 years, ranging from about 23 to 90, were recorded for the dose-escalation cohort. The paper describes the monotherapy dose-escalation part (N = 52 patients) of the phase I trial of ivuxolimab. Peripheral TCRbeta sequencing aimed to test whether ivuxolimab altered TCR sequence diversity and caused clonal T-cell expansion. Intravenous ivuxolimab was administered to patients every 2 weeks at six dose levels: 0.01, 0.1, 0.3, 1.5, 3 and 10 mg/kg. Patients were allowed to have had prior anti-PD-1, anti-PD-L1 or anti-CTLA-4 therapy, and 30% to 40% of the dose-escalation patients had previously received checkpoint inhibitors. Of the approximately 50 dose-escalation patients, hepatocellular carcinoma was present in about 20, melanoma in roughly 15, renal cell carcinoma in 9 and head and neck cancer in 9. Partial responses were achieved by three dose-escalation patients, of whom one had hepatocellular carcinoma and two had cutaneous melanoma.

Broader findings and caveats from the paper: Partial responders in the 0.1-3.0 mg/kg groups had among the lowest normalized peripheral clonal expansion, especially among CD8+ T cells. After ivuxolimab, more expanded clones were found on average in CD8+ T cells than in CD4+ T cells. At doses of 0.1 to 3.0 mg/kg, clonal expansion of both CD4+ and CD8+ blood T cells was observed from baseline to week 6. Low levels of normalized T-cell clonal expansion were also seen in some patients who did not respond. The antigen specificity of the peripheral T cells that underwent clonal expansion was not determined.

The clonotype originates from an adult with an advanced solid tumor such as melanoma, head and neck, liver or kidney cancer. The starting material was CD4+ or CD8+ T cells sorted from blood, obtained in a trial of the OX40 agonist ivuxolimab. Here the chain combines TRBV5-4 and TRBJ2-5, and 9 junction bases match TRBD1. Here is the DNA: TGTGCCAGCAGCTTGGACACAGGGGGCGGGGAGACCCAGTACTTC. It specifies CASSLDTGGGETQYF.